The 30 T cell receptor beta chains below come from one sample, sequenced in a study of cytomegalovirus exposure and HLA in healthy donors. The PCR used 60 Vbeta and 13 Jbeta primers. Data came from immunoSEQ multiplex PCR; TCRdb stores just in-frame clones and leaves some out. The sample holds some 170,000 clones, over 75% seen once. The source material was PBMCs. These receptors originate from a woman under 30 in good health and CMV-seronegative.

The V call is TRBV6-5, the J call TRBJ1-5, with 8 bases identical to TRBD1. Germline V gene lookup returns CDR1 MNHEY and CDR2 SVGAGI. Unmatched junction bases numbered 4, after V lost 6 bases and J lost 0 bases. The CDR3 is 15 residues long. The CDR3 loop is CASRAGTGSNQPQHF. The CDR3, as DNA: TGTGCCAGCAGAGCCGGGACAGGTAGCAATCAGCCCCAGCATTTT.

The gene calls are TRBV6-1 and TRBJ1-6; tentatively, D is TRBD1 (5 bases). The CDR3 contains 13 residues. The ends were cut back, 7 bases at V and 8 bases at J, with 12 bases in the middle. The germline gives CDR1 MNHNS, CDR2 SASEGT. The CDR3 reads CASTWGSDSPLHF. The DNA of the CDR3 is TGTGCCAGCACTTGGGGCAGTGATTCACCCCTCCACTTT.

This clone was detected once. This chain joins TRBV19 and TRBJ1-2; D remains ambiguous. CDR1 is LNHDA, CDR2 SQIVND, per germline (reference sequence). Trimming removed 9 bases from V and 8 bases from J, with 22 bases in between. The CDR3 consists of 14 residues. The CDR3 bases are TGTGCCAGCAACGACGTTGGAGGGAACGGCGGCTACACCTTC. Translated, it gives CASNDVGGNGGYTF.

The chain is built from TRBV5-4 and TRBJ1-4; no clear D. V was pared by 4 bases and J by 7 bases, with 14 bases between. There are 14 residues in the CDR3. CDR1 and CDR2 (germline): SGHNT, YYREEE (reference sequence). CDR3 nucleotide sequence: TGTGCCAGCAGCCCAGAGGCGGGGAGTGAAAAACTGTTTTTT. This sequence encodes CASSPEAGSEKLFF.

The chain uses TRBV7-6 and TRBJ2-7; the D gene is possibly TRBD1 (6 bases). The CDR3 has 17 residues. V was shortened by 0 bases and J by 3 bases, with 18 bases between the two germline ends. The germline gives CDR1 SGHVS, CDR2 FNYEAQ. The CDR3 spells CASSLARGQLPDYEQYF. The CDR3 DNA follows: TGTGCCAGCAGCTTAGCCCGCGGACAGCTCCCCGACTACGAGCAGTACTTC.

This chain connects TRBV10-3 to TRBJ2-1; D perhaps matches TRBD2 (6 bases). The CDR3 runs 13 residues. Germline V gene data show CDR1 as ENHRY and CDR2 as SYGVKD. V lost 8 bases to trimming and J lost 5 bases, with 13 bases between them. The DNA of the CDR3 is TGTGCCATCGATAGCGGATTAAACAATGAGCAGTTCTTC. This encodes CAIDSGLNNEQFF.

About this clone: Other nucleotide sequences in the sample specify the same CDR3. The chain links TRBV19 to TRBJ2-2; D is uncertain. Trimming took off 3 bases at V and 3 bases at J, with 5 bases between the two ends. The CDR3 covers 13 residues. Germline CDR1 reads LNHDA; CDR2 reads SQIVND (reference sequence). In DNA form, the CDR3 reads TGTGCCAGTAGTATGTCAGACACCGGGGAGCTGTTTTTT. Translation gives CASSMSDTGELFF.

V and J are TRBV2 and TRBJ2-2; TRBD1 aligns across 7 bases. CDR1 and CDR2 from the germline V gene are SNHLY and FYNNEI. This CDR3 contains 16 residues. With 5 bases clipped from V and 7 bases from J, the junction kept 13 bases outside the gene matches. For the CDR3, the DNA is TGTGCCAGCAGTTTAGGAAGGACAGGTCAAATCGGGGAGCTGTTTTTT. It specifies CASSLGRTGQIGELFF.

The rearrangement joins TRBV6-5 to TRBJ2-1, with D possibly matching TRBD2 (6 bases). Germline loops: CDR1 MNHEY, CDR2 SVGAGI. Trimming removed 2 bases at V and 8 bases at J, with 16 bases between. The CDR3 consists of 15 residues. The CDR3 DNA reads TGTGCCAGCAGTTACCGTAGCGGCGCTCTGGATGAGCAGTTCTTC. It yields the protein CASSYRSGALDEQFF.

CDR3 sequence: CASSLMAGAVETQYF. CDR3 DNA sequence: TGTGCCAGCAGCTTAATGGCGGGAGCTGTCGAGACCCAGTACTTC. The rearrangement links TRBV7-3 to TRBJ2-5; 7 nucleotides match TRBD2. There are 15 residues in the CDR3. V lost 1 base, J lost 5 bases, and 7 bases stayed unmatched. CDR1 is SGHTA, CDR2 FQGTGA, per germline.

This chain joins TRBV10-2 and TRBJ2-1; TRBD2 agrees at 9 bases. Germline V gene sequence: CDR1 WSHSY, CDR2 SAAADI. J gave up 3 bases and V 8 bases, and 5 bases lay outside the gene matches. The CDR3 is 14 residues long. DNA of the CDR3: TGCGCCAGCGGAAGCGGGGGGCACTACAATGAGCAGTTCTTC. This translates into CASGSGGHYNEQFF.

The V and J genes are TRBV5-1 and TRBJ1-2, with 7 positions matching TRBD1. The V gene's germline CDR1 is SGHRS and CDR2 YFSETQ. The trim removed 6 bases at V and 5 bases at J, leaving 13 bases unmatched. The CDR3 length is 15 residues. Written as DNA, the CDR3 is TGCGCCAGCACCATTGGGGTCGGGACAGAATATGGCTACACCTTC. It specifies CASTIGVGTEYGYTF.

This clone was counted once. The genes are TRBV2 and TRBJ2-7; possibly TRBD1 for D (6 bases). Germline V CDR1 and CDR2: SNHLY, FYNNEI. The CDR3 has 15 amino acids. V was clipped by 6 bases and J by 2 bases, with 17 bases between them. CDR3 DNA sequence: TGTGCCAGCAGCCACAGGGTCGGACCCCCCTACGAGCAGTACTTC. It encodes CASSHRVGPPYEQYF.

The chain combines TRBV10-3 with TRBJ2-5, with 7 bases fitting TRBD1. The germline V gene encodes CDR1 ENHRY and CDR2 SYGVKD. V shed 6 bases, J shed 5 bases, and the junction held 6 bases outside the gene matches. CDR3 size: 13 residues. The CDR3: CAISLQGSETQYF. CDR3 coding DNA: TGTGCCATCAGCCTACAGGGGTCGGAGACCCAGTACTTC.

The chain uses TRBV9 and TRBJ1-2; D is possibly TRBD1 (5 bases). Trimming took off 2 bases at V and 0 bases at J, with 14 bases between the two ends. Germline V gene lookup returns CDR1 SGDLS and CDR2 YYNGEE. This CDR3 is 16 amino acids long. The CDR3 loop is CASSVGGTAANYGYTF. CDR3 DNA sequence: TGTGCCAGCAGCGTGGGGGGGACCGCCGCTAACTATGGCTACACCTTC.

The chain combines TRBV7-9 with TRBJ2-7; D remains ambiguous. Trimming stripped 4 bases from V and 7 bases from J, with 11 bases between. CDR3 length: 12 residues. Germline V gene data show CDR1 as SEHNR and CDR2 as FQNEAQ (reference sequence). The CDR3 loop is CASSSILGEQYF. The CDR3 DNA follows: TGTGCCAGCAGCTCAATCCTCGGGGAGCAGTACTTC.

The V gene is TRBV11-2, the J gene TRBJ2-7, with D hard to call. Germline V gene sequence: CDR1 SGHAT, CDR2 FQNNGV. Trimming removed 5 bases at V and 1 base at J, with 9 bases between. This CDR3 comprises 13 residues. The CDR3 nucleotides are TGTGCCAGCAGCGTTAGTCTGTCCTACGAGCAGTACTTC. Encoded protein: CASSVSLSYEQYF.

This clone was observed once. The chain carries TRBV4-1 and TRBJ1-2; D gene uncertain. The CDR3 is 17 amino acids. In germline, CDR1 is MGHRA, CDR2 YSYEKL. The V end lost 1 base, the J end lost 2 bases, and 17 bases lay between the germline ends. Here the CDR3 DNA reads TGCGCCAGCAGCCAAGCCCCGGAACGGCCAGCGAACTATGGCTACACCTTC. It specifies CASSQAPERPANYGYTF.

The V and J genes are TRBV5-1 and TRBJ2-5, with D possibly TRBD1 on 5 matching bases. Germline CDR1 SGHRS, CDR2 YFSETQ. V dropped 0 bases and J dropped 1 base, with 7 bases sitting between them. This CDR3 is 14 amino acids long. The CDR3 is CASSLVGVQETQYF. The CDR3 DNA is TGCGCCAGCAGCTTGGTAGGGGTCCAAGAGACCCAGTACTTC.

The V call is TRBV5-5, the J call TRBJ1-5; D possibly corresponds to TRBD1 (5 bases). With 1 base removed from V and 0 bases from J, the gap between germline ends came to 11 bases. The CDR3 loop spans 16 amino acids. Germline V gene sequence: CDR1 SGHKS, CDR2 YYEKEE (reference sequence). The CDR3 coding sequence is TGTGCCAGCAGCTTGATTCCAGGGATTAGCAATCAGCCCCAGCATTTT. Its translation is CASSLIPGISNQPQHF.

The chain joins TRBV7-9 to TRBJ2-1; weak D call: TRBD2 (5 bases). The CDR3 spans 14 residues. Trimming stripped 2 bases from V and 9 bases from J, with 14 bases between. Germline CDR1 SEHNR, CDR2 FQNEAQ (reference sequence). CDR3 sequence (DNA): TGTGCCAGCAGCTTAACTAGTCTAGCTTCTGAGCAGTTCTTC. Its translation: CASSLTSLASEQFF.

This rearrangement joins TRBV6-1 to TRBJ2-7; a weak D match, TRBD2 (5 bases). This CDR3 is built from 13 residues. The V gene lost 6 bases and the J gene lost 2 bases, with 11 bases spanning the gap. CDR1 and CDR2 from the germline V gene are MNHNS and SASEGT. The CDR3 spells CASSLTGAYEQYF. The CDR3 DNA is TGTGCCAGCAGCCTAACCGGGGCCTACGAGCAGTACTTC.

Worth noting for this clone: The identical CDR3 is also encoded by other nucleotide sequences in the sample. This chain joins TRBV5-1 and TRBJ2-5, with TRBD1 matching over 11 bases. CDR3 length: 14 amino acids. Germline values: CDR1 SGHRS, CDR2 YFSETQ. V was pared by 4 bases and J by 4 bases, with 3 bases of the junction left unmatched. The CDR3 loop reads CASSPGTGGETQYF. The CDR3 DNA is TGCGCCAGCAGCCCGGGGACAGGGGGAGAGACCCAGTACTTC.

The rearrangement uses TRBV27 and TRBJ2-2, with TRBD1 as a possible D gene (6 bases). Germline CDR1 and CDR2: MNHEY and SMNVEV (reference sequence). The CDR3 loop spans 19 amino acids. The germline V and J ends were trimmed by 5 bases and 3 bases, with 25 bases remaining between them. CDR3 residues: CASSPTFEHPRGYTGELFF. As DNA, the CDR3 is TGTGCCAGCAGTCCCACCTTCGAACACCCCAGGGGTTACACCGGGGAGCTGTTTTTT.

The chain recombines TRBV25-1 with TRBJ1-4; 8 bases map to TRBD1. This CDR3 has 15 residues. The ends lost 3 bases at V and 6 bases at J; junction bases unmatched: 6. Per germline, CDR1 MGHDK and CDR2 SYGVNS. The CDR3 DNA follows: TGTGCCAGCAGTGACCGACAGGGGACTTATGAAAAACTGTTTTTT. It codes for CASSDRQGTYEKLFF.

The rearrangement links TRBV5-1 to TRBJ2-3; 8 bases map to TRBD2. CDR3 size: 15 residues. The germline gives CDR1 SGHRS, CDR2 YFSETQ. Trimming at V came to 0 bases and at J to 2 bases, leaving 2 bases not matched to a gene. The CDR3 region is CASSLGLAITDTQYF. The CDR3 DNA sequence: TGCGCCAGCAGCTTGGGACTAGCGATCACAGATACGCAGTATTTT.

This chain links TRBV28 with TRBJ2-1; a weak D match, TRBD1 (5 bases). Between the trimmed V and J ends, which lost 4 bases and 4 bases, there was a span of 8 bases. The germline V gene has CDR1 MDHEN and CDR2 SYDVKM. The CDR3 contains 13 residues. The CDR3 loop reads CASSWQGYNEQFF. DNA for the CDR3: TGTGCCAGCAGTTGGCAGGGTTACAATGAGCAGTTCTTC.

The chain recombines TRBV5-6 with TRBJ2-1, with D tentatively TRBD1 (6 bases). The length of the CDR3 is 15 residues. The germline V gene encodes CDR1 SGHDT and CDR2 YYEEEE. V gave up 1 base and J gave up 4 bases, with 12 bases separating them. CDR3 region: CASSLQGQPYNEQFF. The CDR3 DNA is TGTGCCAGCAGCTTGCAGGGGCAGCCGTACAATGAGCAGTTCTTC.

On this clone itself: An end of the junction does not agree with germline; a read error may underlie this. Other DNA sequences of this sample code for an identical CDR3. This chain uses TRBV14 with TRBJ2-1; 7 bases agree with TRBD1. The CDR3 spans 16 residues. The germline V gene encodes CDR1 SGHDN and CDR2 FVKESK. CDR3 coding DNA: TGCGCCAGCAGTTCGGGACAGCTACGATACTCCAATGAGCAGTTCTTC. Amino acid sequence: CASSSGQLRYSNEQFF. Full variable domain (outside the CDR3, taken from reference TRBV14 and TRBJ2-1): EAGVTQFPSHSVIEKGQTVTLRCDPISGHDNLYWYRRVMGKEIKFLLHFVKESKQDESGMPNNRFLAERTGGTYSTLKVQPAELEDSGVYFCASSSGQLRYSNEQFFGPGTRLTVL.

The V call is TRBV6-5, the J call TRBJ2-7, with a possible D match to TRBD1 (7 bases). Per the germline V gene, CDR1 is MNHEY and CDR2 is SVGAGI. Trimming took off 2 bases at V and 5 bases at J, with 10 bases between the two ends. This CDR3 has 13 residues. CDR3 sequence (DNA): TGTGCCAGCAGTTACGGCAGGGGGGACGAGCAGTACTTC. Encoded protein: CASSYGRGDEQYF.